This is a list of T cell receptor beta chains from one sample in a study of blood T cell repertoires in COVID-19. Assay: immunoSEQ multiplex PCR; the TCRdb copy retains only in-frame clones and omits some. The sample yields about 52,000 clones, over 65% seen once. Sequenced material: peripheral blood. The source of these receptors is a man older than 75 with COVID-19, enrolled during active disease. The CDR3 runs from the conserved cysteine through the conserved F or W. The order of the fields is J gene, V gene, D gene, clone size, CDR3 DNA, CDR3 protein. D genes are given only for firm matches. Clone sizes are given selectively: once, few, many, or a class where the clone is expanded.

j_call: TRBJ2-1
v_call: TRBV19
d_call: TRBD2
clone_size: -
cdr3_nt: TGTGCCAGTACTACCGGACTAGCCTCGTACAATGAGCAGTTCTTC
cdr3_aa: CASTTGLASYNEQFF

j_call: TRBJ1-2
v_call: TRBV6-4
d_call: TRBD1
clone_size: few
cdr3_nt: TGTGCCAGCAGTTCGGACAGGGTCGGTGGCTACACCTTC
cdr3_aa: CASSSDRVGGYTF

j_call: TRBJ1-1
v_call: TRBV5-5
d_call: -
clone_size: -
cdr3_nt: TGTGCCAGCAGCTCGAGGGGGGGCCTGGACACTGAAGCTTTCTTT
cdr3_aa: CASSSRGGLDTEAFF

j_call: TRBJ2-3
v_call: TRBV10-3
d_call: TRBD1
clone_size: -
cdr3_nt: TGTGCCACCCGGGCGGAACGCCAAGGGGGCACGCAGTATTTT
cdr3_aa: CATRAERQGGTQYF

j_call: TRBJ2-5
v_call: TRBV21-1
d_call: -
clone_size: -
cdr3_nt: TGTGCCAGCAGTTTAGGGACAGGGGTAGAGACCCAGTACTTC
cdr3_aa: CASSLGTGVETQYF

j_call: TRBJ2-3
v_call: TRBV4-3
d_call: TRBD1
clone_size: -
cdr3_nt: TGCGCCAGCAGCCAAGATCGTTCAACAGGGGTGCGGACAGATACGCAGTATTTT
cdr3_aa: CASSQDRSTGVRTDTQYF

j_call: TRBJ2-2
v_call: TRBV7-6
d_call: TRBD2
clone_size: -
cdr3_nt: TGTGCCAGCAGCTTCGGACTAGCGGGCACCGGGGAGCTGTTTTTT
cdr3_aa: CASSFGLAGTGELFF

j_call: TRBJ2-5
v_call: TRBV5-1
d_call: -
clone_size: -
cdr3_nt: TGCGCCAGCAGCTTTCTGACAGGGAGGGAGACCCAGTACTTC
cdr3_aa: CASSFLTGRETQYF

j_call: TRBJ2-7
v_call: TRBV7-8
d_call: -
clone_size: -
cdr3_nt: TGTGCCAGCAGCTTAGGAGGACAGACCTACGAGCAGTACTTC
cdr3_aa: CASSLGGQTYEQYF

j_call: TRBJ1-3
v_call: TRBV15
d_call: -
clone_size: -
cdr3_nt: TGTGCCACCAGTGGTGCGTCTGGAAACACCATATATTTT
cdr3_aa: CATSGASGNTIYF

j_call: TRBJ1-2
v_call: TRBV6-5
d_call: -
clone_size: -
cdr3_nt: TGTGCCAGCAGTTCGCCGGCAGGCCGGGGCTACACCTTC
cdr3_aa: CASSSPAGRGYTF

j_call: TRBJ2-1
v_call: TRBV18
d_call: -
clone_size: -
cdr3_nt: TGTGCCAGCTCACCACCCCATGCGGGGCTAATCAATGAGCAGTTCTTC
cdr3_aa: CASSPPHAGLINEQFF

j_call: TRBJ2-3
v_call: TRBV4-3
d_call: -
clone_size: -
cdr3_nt: TGCGCCAGCAGCCAAGACGCGGGACCCACAGATACGCAGTATTTT
cdr3_aa: CASSQDAGPTDTQYF

j_call: TRBJ1-4
v_call: TRBV5-1
d_call: TRBD1
clone_size: -
cdr3_nt: TGCGCCAGCAGTCTACAGGGGGCTTCGGGTGAAAAACTGTTTTTT
cdr3_aa: CASSLQGASGEKLFF

j_call: TRBJ1-4
v_call: TRBV10-3
d_call: -
clone_size: -
cdr3_nt: TGTGCCATCAGACCGGGACTCTTGAGGGCAACTAATGAAAAACTGTTTTTT
cdr3_aa: CAIRPGLLRATNEKLFF

j_call: TRBJ1-4
v_call: TRBV5-1
d_call: TRBD1
clone_size: few
cdr3_nt: TGCGCCAGCAGCTATTCAGGGGGCGAAGGGAAAAAACTGTTTTTT
cdr3_aa: CASSYSGGEGKKLFF

j_call: TRBJ1-5
v_call: TRBV4-2
d_call: TRBD1
clone_size: -
cdr3_nt: TGTGCCAGCAGCCTAAACCCACCGGGACAGAGCTACAATCAGCCCCAGCATTTT
cdr3_aa: CASSLNPPGQSYNQPQHF

j_call: TRBJ1-2
v_call: TRBV18
d_call: -
clone_size: -
cdr3_nt: TGTGCCAGCTCACCCGAGGTTCGCAGCCCTGGGGGCTACACCTTC
cdr3_aa: CASSPEVRSPGGYTF

j_call: TRBJ1-6
v_call: TRBV7-2
d_call: -
clone_size: once
cdr3_nt: TGTGCCAGCAGCCTAGGGGGGGGCTCACCCCTCCACTTT
cdr3_aa: CASSLGGGSPLHF

j_call: TRBJ2-3
v_call: TRBV10-3
d_call: TRBD2
clone_size: -
cdr3_nt: TGTGCCATCAGGGGACTAGCGGGGGGGCCAACCACAGATACGCAGTATTTT
cdr3_aa: CAIRGLAGGPTTDTQYF

j_call: TRBJ1-1
v_call: TRBV12-3/TRBV12-4
d_call: -
clone_size: -
cdr3_nt: TGTGCCAGCAGTGGGCAGGGGAACCCTGAAGCTTTCTTT
cdr3_aa: CASSGQGNPEAFF

j_call: TRBJ2-1
v_call: TRBV29-1
d_call: TRBD2
clone_size: -
cdr3_nt: TGCAGCGCACTAGTCCCGGGACTAGCGGGAGGGACATACAATGAGCAGTTCTTC
cdr3_aa: CSALVPGLAGGTYNEQFF

j_call: TRBJ2-7
v_call: TRBV5-1
d_call: TRBD1
clone_size: -
cdr3_nt: TGCGCCAGCAGCTCGGTTGGGACAGGGAACGAGCAGTACTTC
cdr3_aa: CASSSVGTGNEQYF

j_call: TRBJ2-2
v_call: TRBV19
d_call: TRBD2
clone_size: -
cdr3_nt: TGTGCCAGTAAGGTGGGAGGGAGCACCGGGGAGCTGTTTTTT
cdr3_aa: CASKVGGSTGELFF

j_call: TRBJ1-5
v_call: TRBV29-1
d_call: -
clone_size: -
cdr3_nt: TGCAGCGTTGGGGGGGGTGGCAATCAGCCCCAGCATTTT
cdr3_aa: CSVGGGGNQPQHF

j_call: TRBJ2-1
v_call: TRBV7-2
d_call: -
clone_size: -
cdr3_nt: TGTGCCAGCAGCGACCTAGGCACGGATGAGCAGTTCTTC
cdr3_aa: CASSDLGTDEQFF

j_call: TRBJ2-2
v_call: TRBV7-9
d_call: TRBD2
clone_size: -
cdr3_nt: TGTGCCAGCAGCCCGAACGGGGAGGGAGTGAACACCGGGGAGCTGTTTTTT
cdr3_aa: CASSPNGEGVNTGELFF

j_call: TRBJ2-1
v_call: TRBV9
d_call: -
clone_size: once
cdr3_nt: TGTGCCAGCAGCGTAGTAGTGAGCTCCTACAATGAGCAGTTCTTC
cdr3_aa: CASSVVVSSYNEQFF

j_call: TRBJ1-1
v_call: TRBV7-9
d_call: -
clone_size: -
cdr3_nt: TGTGCCAGCAGTTCGGGAGCTTTCTTT
cdr3_aa: CASSSGAFF

j_call: TRBJ1-1
v_call: TRBV2
d_call: TRBD1
clone_size: -
cdr3_nt: TGTGCCAGCAGTCGCAGGGACAGGGTTGCAGAAGCTTTCTTT
cdr3_aa: CASSRRDRVAEAFF

j_call: TRBJ1-4
v_call: TRBV25-1
d_call: -
clone_size: -
cdr3_nt: TGTGCCAGCAGTGGAGGGGGAACAACTAATGAAAAACTGTTTTTT
cdr3_aa: CASSGGGTTNEKLFF

j_call: TRBJ2-3
v_call: TRBV27
d_call: TRBD2
clone_size: -
cdr3_nt: TGTGCCAGCAGTTTGAGGAGGGAAGCGGGGGATCTCGATACGCAGTATTTT
cdr3_aa: CASSLRREAGDLDTQYF

j_call: TRBJ2-5
v_call: TRBV19
d_call: TRBD1
clone_size: -
cdr3_nt: TGTGCCAGTAGTTTCGGGACAGGGGAAGAGACCCAGTACTTC
cdr3_aa: CASSFGTGEETQYF

j_call: TRBJ2-7
v_call: TRBV18
d_call: TRBD2
clone_size: -
cdr3_nt: TGTGCCAGCTCACTGCGGGGGGGCGACGAGCAGTACTTC
cdr3_aa: CASSLRGGDEQYF

j_call: TRBJ1-1
v_call: TRBV28
d_call: -
clone_size: -
cdr3_nt: TGTGCCAGCACCACCGTTGGGGAGGGTAACACTGAAGCTTTCTTT
cdr3_aa: CASTTVGEGNTEAFF

j_call: TRBJ2-3
v_call: TRBV3-1/TRBV3-2
d_call: -
clone_size: few
cdr3_nt: TGTGCCAGCAGCCCCCCCGCTAGCCCCGATACGCAGTATTTT
cdr3_aa: CASSPPASPDTQYF

j_call: TRBJ2-7
v_call: TRBV5-1
d_call: -
clone_size: -
cdr3_nt: TGCGCCAGCAGCCGGACCCAAGGGACACTAGACCACGAGCAGTACTTC
cdr3_aa: CASSRTQGTLDHEQYF

j_call: TRBJ2-1
v_call: TRBV4-1
d_call: -
clone_size: few
cdr3_nt: TGCGCCAGCAGCCAAGCCGGACTACGGGACAATGAGCAGTTCTTC
cdr3_aa: CASSQAGLRDNEQFF

j_call: TRBJ2-2
v_call: TRBV4-3
d_call: -
clone_size: -
cdr3_nt: TGCGCCAGCAGCCAAGATACGAACACCGGGGAGCTGTTTTTT
cdr3_aa: CASSQDTNTGELFF

j_call: TRBJ2-2
v_call: TRBV5-1
d_call: -
clone_size: -
cdr3_nt: TGCGCCAGCCTAGGGGCCGGGGAGCTGTTTTTT
cdr3_aa: CASLGAGELFF

j_call: TRBJ1-6
v_call: TRBV21-1
d_call: -
clone_size: -
cdr3_nt: TGTGCCAGCAGCAAAAGGGGGCCGGGACACCAACAACCCTATAATTCACCCCTCCACTTT
cdr3_aa: CASSKRGPGHQQPYNSPLHF

j_call: TRBJ2-5
v_call: TRBV9
d_call: TRBD2
clone_size: -
cdr3_nt: TGTGCCAGCAGCGTGGGGACTAGCGAGACCCAGTACTTC
cdr3_aa: CASSVGTSETQYF

j_call: TRBJ1-1
v_call: TRBV6-2/TRBV6-3
d_call: TRBD1
clone_size: -
cdr3_nt: TGTGCCAGCAGCCGCCCGGACAGGGGTCGGCCTGAAGCTTTCTTT
cdr3_aa: CASSRPDRGRPEAFF

j_call: TRBJ1-5
v_call: TRBV28
d_call: TRBD1
clone_size: -
cdr3_nt: TGTGCCAGCAGCAGGGACAGGGGTGGCAATCAGCCCCAGCATTTT
cdr3_aa: CASSRDRGGNQPQHF

j_call: TRBJ2-7
v_call: TRBV4-3
d_call: -
clone_size: -
cdr3_nt: TGCGCCAGCAGCCAAACACGTTGGTCCTACGAGCAGTACTTC
cdr3_aa: CASSQTRWSYEQYF

j_call: TRBJ1-6
v_call: TRBV6-5
d_call: -
clone_size: -
cdr3_nt: TGTGCCAGCAGTTACAGGCAGGGGTCGGATTCACCCCTCCACTTT
cdr3_aa: CASSYRQGSDSPLHF